This TCR beta chain was sequenced in a study of T cell responses to AZD1222 COVID-19 vaccine. As for this clone: Antigen specificity is unknown.

Profiling relied on immunoSEQ multiplex PCR, and the TCRdb table lists in-frame clones only, not all of them. Found here are approximately 180,000 clones, about 90% of them singletons; the top ten hold 6.1%. General study points: With dominance at 160-218 and 743-854, vaccine-associated CD4 TCRs spanned spike. Close to half of spike-specific TCRs reportedly recognize unmutated variant regions. Recipients of AZD1222 seropositive at baseline numbered only five or six.

This CDR3 has 14 residues. Trimming left V 6 bases short and J 1 base short, with 14 bases between. CDR1 and CDR2 from the germline V gene are SQVTM and ANQGSEA. The sequence derives from an adult in good health. This specimen was peripheral blood, taken on day 0 of AZD1222 vaccination. The genes are TRBV29-1 and TRBJ2-3; D might be TRBD1 (6 bases). DNA of the CDR3: TGCAGCGTCGATGGGAACAGGGGCACAGATACGCAGTATTTT. This sequence encodes CSVDGNRGTDTQYF.